These 12 T cell receptor beta chains share one sample of origin, sequenced in a study of T cell responses to AZD1222 COVID-19 vaccine. Using immunoSEQ multiplex PCR, the repertoire was profiled, and TCRdb retains in-frame clones only, with some absent. The repertoire includes about 220,000 clones, about 92% of them detected once, and about 1% sits in the top ten. The sample was peripheral blood, taken on day 0 of MenACWY control vaccination. These receptors were collected from an adult in good health.

The chain links TRBV27 to TRBJ2-2; 9 bases map to TRBD1. The V gene end was trimmed by 3 bases and the J gene end by 2 bases; junction bases not matched to a gene: 4. The CDR3 spans 16 residues. Germline CDR1 and CDR2: MNHEY and SMNVEV (reference sequence). The CDR3 reads CASSFGTGLNTGELFF. DNA of the CDR3: TGTGCCAGCAGTTTCGGGACAGGGCTAAACACCGGGGAGCTGTTTTTT.

J is TRBJ2-1 and V is TRBV7-9, with no clear D. The V gene lost 1 base and the J gene lost 0 bases, with 7 bases spanning the gap. This CDR3 is 15 amino acids long. The V gene's germline CDR1 is SEHNR and CDR2 FQNEAQ (reference sequence). The CDR3 loop reads CASSLEASSYNEQFF. CDR3 coding DNA: TGTGCCAGCAGCTTAGAGGCGAGCTCCTACAATGAGCAGTTCTTC.

In DNA, the CDR3 is TGTGCCACCTCCCCGGGACAGAACACTGAAGCTTTCTTT. It translates to CATSPGQNTEAFF. The chain uses TRBV12-3 or TRBV12-4 and TRBJ1-1; TRBD1 might be the D (6 bases). V was cut by 10 bases and J by 1 base, with 13 bases left in between. This CDR3 contains 13 residues.

The CDR3 nucleotides are TGTGCCAGCAGCCACACGACAGGGGATGGCGAGCAGTACTTC. Its translation: CASSHTTGDGEQYF. The chain recombines TRBV3-1 (or the pseudogene TRBV3-2) with TRBJ2-7; 8 bases fit TRBD1. The germline V gene encodes CDR1 LGHDT and CDR2 YNNKEL (reference sequence). The CDR3 has 14 amino acids. J lost 6 bases, V lost 3 bases, and 7 bases had no gene match.

DNA of the CDR3: TGTGCCAGCTCACCTCCCGGGACGGCAACTAATGAAAAACTGTTTTTT. Residues: CASSPPGTATNEKLFF. V and J are TRBV18 and TRBJ1-4; D is possibly TRBD1 (5 bases). Germline V gene lookup returns CDR1 KGHSH and CDR2 LQKENI. The CDR3 totals 16 residues. V gave up 3 bases and J gave up 0 bases, with 11 bases separating them.

The chain combines TRBV6-4 with TRBJ1-4; D might be TRBD1 (5 bases). CDR3 length: 15 residues. The V gene's germline CDR1 is MRHNA and CDR2 SNTAGT. Trimming took off 4 bases at V and 7 bases at J, with 16 bases between the two ends. CDR3 residues: CASSVTGTASEKLFF. The CDR3 region has the DNA TGTGCCAGCAGTGTAACCGGGACCGCGAGTGAAAAACTGTTTTTT.

The genes are TRBV2 and TRBJ1-1, with D uncertain. The CDR3 sequence is 14 residues long. Looked up from germline, CDR1 is SNHLY and CDR2 is FYNNEI. Trimming pared 4 bases from V and 1 base from J, leaving 10 bases between. The CDR3 DNA is TGTGCCAGCAGTGTTTTAGGATCGAACACTGAAGCTTTCTTT. Translated: CASSVLGSNTEAFF.

The CDR3 region has the DNA TGTGCCAGCAGCTTATACGGCTCGGGAAACACCATATATTTT. This sequence encodes CASSLYGSGNTIYF. The chain has TRBV11-2 and TRBJ1-3; no reliable D call. Trimming stripped 2 bases from V and 4 bases from J, with 9 bases between. Germline assignment: CDR1 SGHAT and CDR2 FQNNGV. This CDR3 is 14 amino acids long.

The rearrangement joins TRBV11-2 to TRBJ2-1, with D perhaps TRBD1 (5 bases). The germline gives CDR1 SGHAT, CDR2 FQNNGV. The CDR3 extends over 16 amino acids. The ends were cut back, 0 bases at V and 0 bases at J, with 9 bases in the middle. CDR3 DNA sequence: TGTGCCAGCAGCTTAGAAGGTCAGGGCTCCTACAATGAGCAGTTCTTC. Translating gives CASSLEGQGSYNEQFF.

This rearrangement joins TRBV7-9 to TRBJ1-2; no definite D call. The germline gives CDR1 SEHNR, CDR2 FQNEAQ (reference sequence). This CDR3 spans 12 amino acids. V was cut by 0 bases and J by 4 bases, with 3 bases left in between. For the CDR3, the DNA is TGTGCCAGCAGCTTAGCCAGCTATGGCTACACCTTC. Translating gives CASSLASYGYTF.

J is TRBJ2-6 and V is TRBV7-8; a weak D match, TRBD1 (5 bases). In germline, CDR1 is SGHVS, CDR2 FQNEAQ. The CDR3 length is 20 residues. Trimming removed 1 base at V and 0 bases at J, with 19 bases between. The CDR3 nucleotides read TGTGCCAGCAGCTTAGTCGGCAGGGCCATCTTCGTCTCTGGGGCCAACGTCCTGACTTTC. As protein: CASSLVGRAIFVSGANVLTF.

CDR3 nucleotide sequence: TGTGCCAGCAGTTTATCCACCGGGGAGCTGTTTTTT. It translates to CASSLSTGELFF. The rearrangement joins TRBV27 to TRBJ2-2; D not resolved. Germline V lookup: CDR1 MNHEY, CDR2 SMNVEV (reference sequence). The CDR3 consists of 12 residues. The V end was cut by 0 bases, the J end by 4 bases, with 0 bases between.